Listed here is a single TCR beta chain. Its antigen is not known. The treatment is: oral pan-JAK inhibitor, 5-10 mg twice daily. Germline values: CDR1 SGHAT, CDR2 FQNNGV. There are 13 residues in the CDR3. V was trimmed by 5 bases and J by 6 bases, leaving 14 bases between them. The record originates from a study of CD8+ T cells in alopecia areata. As for the study in general: Treated patients received oral tofacitinib, 5 to 10 mg twice daily. Once tofacitinib had been taken for 6 to 18 months, 6 months off drug followed. Overall study findings and caveats: Expanded CD8+ clones among the top 100, and scalp clonality, were significantly decreased by tofacitinib. Lesional scalp exceeded normal scalp in clonality, especially in alopecia totalis/universalis.

RNA extraction was followed by reverse transcription into cDNA, which acted as the sequencing template. The method was immunoSEQ multiplex PCR; TCRdb's version includes in-frame clones alone and lacks a portion of them. Of under 200,000 clones detected, approximately 65% appear once; the ten largest clones hold around 0.9%. The chain uses TRBV11-2 and TRBJ2-7, with a weak D call TRBD2 (5 bases). The source of this sequence is a human donor with alopecia areata. Sequencing used CD4+ T cells sorted from blood, obtained at week 4, from a patient treated with tofacitinib. The CDR3: CASSRLKSGEQYF. CDR3 bases: TGTGCCAGCAGCCGACTAAAGAGTGGCGAGCAGTACTTC.